Listed below are T cell receptor beta chains from one sample, sequenced in a study of T cells after yellow fever vaccination. TCRdb re-called the 5' RACE reads through MiXCR, storing one row per CDR3 protein. The sample records 310,000 or so distinct CDR3 sequences, approximately 7% being singletons. The sample consisted of PBMCs, taken about 49 days after the first yellow fever vaccination. These receptor sequences come from a young man who received the YFV17D yellow fever vaccine. The CDR3 runs from the conserved cysteine through the conserved F or W. The order of the fields is J gene, D gene, clone size, V gene, CDR3 protein, CDR3 DNA. The D gene is left open where the match is weak. Size is stated for part of the rows, as once, few or many counts, or as a class when the clone is expanded.

TRBJ1-4,NA,few,TRBV9,CASSQQGGGEKLFF,TGTGCCAGCAGCCAACAAGGTGGGGGGGAAAAACTGTTTTTT
TRBJ2-1,TRBD1,many,TRBV29-1,CSVVWADRLFFVYNEQFF,TGCAGCGTTGTTTGGGCGGACAGGCTATTCTTCGTCTACAATGAGCAGTTCTTC
TRBJ1-5,NA,NA,TRBV18,CASSPGGNSNQPQHF,TGTGCCAGCTCACCGGGCGGAAATAGCAATCAGCCCCAGCATTTT
TRBJ2-3,NA,NA,TRBV6-9,CASSLLSRGLIRTDTQYF,TGTGCCAGCAGTTTATTGTCGCGAGGGTTGATACGCACAGATACGCAGTATTTT
TRBJ1-2,TRBD1,few,TRBV6-5,CASSYSRDREGRYGYTF,TGTGCCAGCAGTTACTCCCGGGACAGGGAAGGTCGCTATGGCTACACCTTC
TRBJ2-2,NA,NA,TRBV27,CASSSLAGSGELFF,TGTGCCAGCAGTTCCCTCGCAGGGTCCGGGGAGCTGTTTTTT
TRBJ2-5,NA,NA,TRBV6-1,CASTSRGHQETQYF,TGTGCCAGCACCAGTCGGGGCCACCAAGAGACCCAGTACTTC
TRBJ1-1,NA,few,TRBV12-3/TRBV12-4,CASTSPPANTEAFF,TGTGCCAGCACCTCGCCACCGGCGAACACTGAAGCTTTCTTT
TRBJ2-3,NA,NA,TRBV4-3,CASSQEQGKQYF,TGCGCCAGCAGCCAAGAACAGGGAAAGCAGTATTTT
TRBJ1-6,NA,NA,TRBV7-9,CASSLLPRGPLHF,TGTGCCAGCAGCTTATTACCCCGAGGGCCCCTCCACTTT
TRBJ2-5,TRBD1,many,TRBV6-2/TRBV6-3,CASRPGTGQETQYF,TGTGCCAGCAGACCTGGGACAGGGCAAGAGACCCAGTACTTC
TRBJ2-5,TRBD2,few,TRBV6-1,CASSTGLVGTQYF,TGTGCCAGCAGCACCGGACTAGTTGGGACCCAGTACTTC
TRBJ2-1,TRBD1,NA,TRBV9,CAISVGTGTGLEQFF,TGTGCCATCAGCGTAGGAACAGGGACAGGGCTTGAGCAGTTCTTC
TRBJ1-1,NA,NA,TRBV5-6,CASRRLFGGRSEAFF,TGTGCCAGCAGGAGGCTTTTTGGGGGCAGATCTGAAGCTTTCTTT
TRBJ2-1,TRBD1,NA,TRBV4-1,CASSGRTGSRNEQFF,TGCGCCAGCAGCGGCCGGACAGGGAGCAGAAATGAGCAGTTCTTC
TRBJ2-2,TRBD1,NA,TRBV7-2,CASSLLFQGAFGELFF,TGTGCCAGCAGCCTGTTGTTTCAGGGGGCCTTCGGGGAGCTGTTTTTT
TRBJ2-2,NA,once,TRBV11-3,CASSSYWAGELFF,TGTGCCAGCAGCTCCTATTGGGCCGGGGAGCTGTTTTTT
TRBJ2-1,TRBD2,NA,TRBV3-1,CASSQDGGAEQFF,TGTGCCAGCAGCCAAGACGGGGGGGCTGAGCAGTTCTTC
TRBJ2-2,NA,few,TRBV20-1,CSARLRGGSGELFF,TGCAGTGCTAGACTAAGGGGGGGCTCCGGGGAGCTGTTTTTT
TRBJ1-1,TRBD1,NA,TRBV11-1,CASSPERQGHYPHTEAFF,TGTGCCAGCAGCCCCGAGCGACAGGGACACTACCCACACACTGAAGCTTTCTTT
TRBJ2-5,NA,NA,TRBV4-1,CASSQGQMEETQYF,TGCGCCAGCAGCCAAGGACAGATGGAAGAGACCCAGTACTTC
TRBJ2-3,TRBD2,few,TRBV12-3/TRBV12-4,CASSLVVAGSGTDTQYF,TGTGCCAGCAGTTTAGTCGTAGCGGGGAGTGGCACAGATACGCAGTATTTT
TRBJ1-6,NA,many,TRBV7-2,CASSLGPSESYNSPLHF,TGTGCCAGCAGCTTAGGCCCTTCGGAATCCTATAATTCACCCCTCCACTTT
TRBJ2-1,NA,NA,TRBV24-1,CATSDSGRGVYNEQFF,TGTGCCACCAGTGATTCAGGGAGGGGGGTATACAATGAGCAGTTCTTC
TRBJ2-4,TRBD2,many,TRBV5-1,CASSPFPSGENIQYF,TGCGCCAGCAGCCCCTTTCCTAGCGGGGAAAACATTCAGTACTTC
TRBJ2-7,NA,NA,TRBV7-2,CASSSLDQYYEQYF,TGTGCCAGCAGCTCACTGGACCAGTACTACGAGCAGTACTTC
TRBJ2-3,TRBD2,NA,TRBV24-1,CATSDPGLAGTDTQYF,TGTGCCACCAGTGACCCGGGACTAGCCGGCACAGATACGCAGTATTTT
TRBJ2-5,TRBD1,many,TRBV5-6,CASSTPGTGETQYF,TGTGCCAGCAGCACACCCGGGACAGGCGAGACCCAGTACTTC
TRBJ2-7,NA,few,TRBV14,CASSLRDVATYEQYF,TGTGCCAGCAGCCTCCGGGACGTGGCCACCTACGAGCAGTACTTC
TRBJ1-4,TRBD1,many,TRBV5-1,CASSLGQGSNEKLFF,TGCGCCAGCAGCTTGGGACAGGGGAGCAATGAAAAACTGTTTTTT
TRBJ1-2,TRBD1,few,TRBV19,CAISRGNYGYTF,TGTGCCATCTCCAGGGGGAACTATGGCTACACCTTC
TRBJ2-1,NA,few,TRBV4-3,CASSHEGLPSREEQFF,TGCGCCAGCAGCCATGAGGGACTGCCCTCCAGGGAAGAGCAGTTCTTC
TRBJ1-2,NA,NA,TRBV6-5,CASSYGYDYGYTF,TGTGCCAGCAGTTACGGGTATGACTATGGCTACACCTTC
TRBJ2-6,NA,few,TRBV5-1,CASSLGADSGANVLTF,TGCGCCAGCAGCTTAGGGGCAGACTCTGGGGCCAACGTCCTGACTTTC
TRBJ1-6,NA,NA,TRBV20-1,CSAPNRDANSPLHF,TGCAGTGCGCCAAACAGGGACGCTAATTCACCCCTCCACTTT
TRBJ2-5,NA,few,TRBV5-1,CASTPRAGGEETQYF,TGCGCCAGCACCCCCCGTGCCGGGGGCGAGGAGACCCAGTACTTC
TRBJ2-1,NA,NA,TRBV30,CAWSPPYNEQFF,TGTGCCTGGAGTCCCCCCTACAATGAGCAGTTCTTC
TRBJ2-6,NA,few,TRBV5-1,CASSAFGAGGANVLTF,TGCGCCAGCAGCGCTTTCGGGGCGGGTGGGGCCAACGTCCTGACTTTC
TRBJ2-2,NA,few,TRBV29-1,CSVGAMGPGELFF,TGCAGCGTTGGGGCGATGGGACCCGGGGAGCTGTTTTTT
TRBJ2-1,NA,many,TRBV6-2/TRBV6-3,CASSYKPRTGGAGEQFF,TGTGCCAGCAGTTACAAGCCGCGAACAGGGGGGGCAGGTGAGCAGTTCTTC
TRBJ1-3,TRBD1,NA,TRBV2,CARRQGMGNTIYF,TGTGCCAGGAGACAGGGCATGGGAAACACCATATATTTT
TRBJ2-1,NA,few,TRBV11-2,CASSSGSYNEQFF,TGTGCCAGCAGCTCAGGGTCCTACAATGAGCAGTTCTTC
TRBJ2-3,NA,few,TRBV12-3/TRBV12-4,CASSLIQGTDTQYF,TGTGCCAGCAGTTTAATTCAGGGCACAGATACGCAGTATTTT
TRBJ1-5,TRBD1,few,TRBV2,CASSSRQGGQPQHF,TGTGCCAGCAGCTCCCGACAGGGTGGCCAGCCCCAGCATTTT
TRBJ1-2,NA,NA,TRBV30,CAWSVAGDGGYTF,TGTGCCTGGAGCGTTGCGGGGGACGGCGGCTACACCTTC
TRBJ2-3,NA,NA,TRBV3-1,CASSPTLRFADTQYF,TGTGCCAGCAGCCCCACTCTCAGGTTCGCAGATACGCAGTATTTT